This T cell receptor (beta chain) came from a study of blood T cell repertoires in COVID-19 (dated by TCRdb to the early 2020s). For the wider study: Collaborator samples came from the United States, Italy and Spain and covered acute and convalescent phases of COVID-19. The prospective study material was composed of cDNA or gDNA derived from T cells, B-cell-depleted T cells, or PBMCs. Subjects who had been exposed to COVID-19, were actively infected with it, or had recovered from it provided the deeply sampled blood TCRbeta repertoires that made up the dataset. The repertoires were made available in a free public database intended to serve as a resource for research on the immune response to SARS-CoV-2. The samples were drawn from the first 160 participants of the ongoing ImmuneRACE study and from roughly 1,300 subjects provided by 6 global collaborators. Nearly every sample came with metadata listing a de-identified subject ID, COVID-19 status, age in years and sex. Where available, HLA class I and class II types were obtained from metadata supplied by the sample provider rather than from assay-based typing.

The germline V gene sets CDR1 to LGHNA and CDR2 to YNFKEQ. The CDR3 sequence holds 16 residues, the cysteine and phenylalanine included. Of all the DNA, just the CDR3 is kept, 48 bases in frame from base 1. Trimming removed 3 bases from V and 4 bases from J; the gene matches leave 7 bases unexplained. Enrolling through a virtual design, the prospective study's participants ranged in age from roughly 18 to 89 years and lived across 24 United States geographic areas. In the prospective study, cohorts were assigned on the basis of participant-reported clinical history obtained from a screening survey and a study questionnaire. Recovered participants in ImmuneRACE Cohort 3 were defined as having two consecutive negative NP/OP PCR tests, clearance from a healthcare professional, or resolution of symptoms. Each participant in the prospective study had whole blood, serum and a nasopharyngeal or oropharyngeal swab collected by mobile phlebotomists. Participants in the prospective study had the option to provide additional blood draws and questionnaires over a roughly 2-month period. Prospective study blood samples were shipped either frozen or at room temperature before DNA extraction.

Results the study describes overall, beyond this receptor: The amount of clinical and demographic metadata varied by source and participant and was provided uncurated.

Worth noting for this clone: Its antigen specificity is not known. Within one base of it there is no much larger clone, and no base qualities were kept.

TCRbeta CDR3 regions were amplified from genomic DNA by means of the immunoSEQ Assay, a bias-controlled multiplex PCR. From the authors' description of their analysis: Nucleated cell counts per sample were estimated from amplification of reference gene primers within the assay. To quantify the absolute abundance of each unique TCRbeta CDR3 rearrangement, sequence reads were collapsed and filtered. Productive Simpson clonality was computed per sample as the square root of Simpson's diversity index over productive rearrangements. Imported from immuneACCESS, the table was reduced by TCRdb to in-frame sequences with V and J called. These copies leave out some clones; in studies compared against another copy, an unresolved V gene accounts for under half, and the cause of the remainder is not known. That table supplies the V and J calls and clone size; D and trimming were determined from the DNA. For this sample there are about 240,000 clones; around 89% appear just once. 3.5% to 4.5% of the sample rests with the top ten.

The V gene is TRBV4-2 and the J gene is TRBJ2-3, and TRBD2 aligns with 10 junction nucleotides. Sequenced: PBMCs or T cells enriched from blood (not recorded which). The TCR originated in a woman younger than 45 who had recovered from COVID-19. The nucleotides read TGTGCCAGCAGCCAGGAAAGCGGGAGGGCGTCAGATACGCAGTATTTT. Its product reads: CASSQESGRASDTQYF.